Presented here are 18 T cell receptor beta chains from one specimen sequenced in a study of blood T cell repertoires in COVID-19. Clones were read by immunoSEQ multiplex PCR, and TCRdb kept only the in-frame ones, dropping some. The sample has tens of thousands of clones; 91% are singletons. The sequenced sample consisted of peripheral blood. The receptors come from a man aged 55 to 69 with acute or convalescent COVID-19.

The chain recombines TRBV18 with TRBJ1-1; no clear D. The ends were cut back, 3 bases at V and 0 bases at J, with 5 bases in the middle. Per the germline V gene, CDR1 is KGHSH and CDR2 is LQKENI. The CDR3 loop spans 13 amino acids. For the CDR3, the DNA is TGTGCCAGCTCACCCGGGGTGAACACTGAAGCTTTCTTT. Translation gives CASSPGVNTEAFF. Full variable domain (missing parts from reference TRBV18 and TRBJ1-1): NAGVMQNPRHLVRRRGQEARLRCSPMKGHSHVYWYRQLPEEGLKFMVYLQKENIIDESGMPKERFSAEFPKEGPSILRIQQVVRGDSAAYFCASSPGVNTEAFFGQGTRLTVV.

V gene TRBV24-1 combines with J gene TRBJ1-1, with TRBD1 identical over 7 bases. Trimming removed 5 bases from V and 7 bases from J; junction bases left unmatched: 9. The germline CDR1 and CDR2 sequences are KGHDR and SFDVKD. CDR3 size: 14 residues. The CDR3 protein is CATSGQQGLVEAFF. In DNA, the CDR3 is TGTGCCACCAGTGGTCAACAGGGGTTGGTTGAAGCTTTCTTT.

The chain employs TRBV5-6 and TRBJ2-7; a possible D gene is TRBD2 (6 bases). CDR3 length: 16 amino acids. The V gene lost 0 bases and the J gene lost 7 bases, with 20 bases spanning the gap. The germline CDR1 and CDR2 sequences are SGHDT and YYEEEE. CDR3 nucleotide sequence: TGTGCCAGCAGCTTGGGCAGTGGGAGGCCCCCCGGGGAGCAGTACTTC. Translating it yields CASSLGSGRPPGEQYF.

V and J are TRBV19 and TRBJ2-5, with 10 bases identical to TRBD2. After removal of 5 bases from V and 3 bases from J, the junction contained 3 bases not matched to a gene. The germline CDR1 and CDR2 sequences are LNHDA and SQIVND (reference sequence). CDR3 size: 14 residues. CDR3 in DNA: TGTGCCAGTAGTCTAGGACTAGCGGAAGAGACCCAGTACTTC. This encodes CASSLGLAEETQYF.

The V and J genes are TRBV19 and TRBJ2-1, with 11 bases that match TRBD2. This CDR3 comprises 16 residues. Trimming at V came to 3 bases and at J to 8 bases, leaving 9 bases not matched to a gene. Germline loops: CDR1 LNHDA, CDR2 SQIVND (reference sequence). Here the CDR3 DNA reads TGTGCCAGTAGTATCCAACTAGCGGGGGCGGTCCATGAGCAGTTCTTC. Protein sequence: CASSIQLAGAVHEQFF.

This clone appeared once. The chain carries TRBV27 and TRBJ1-4; D might be TRBD1 (6 bases). Germline V lookup: CDR1 MNHEY, CDR2 SMNVEV (reference sequence). The CDR3 totals 16 residues. V was pared by 3 bases and J by 0 bases, with 11 bases between. The CDR3 DNA reads TGTGCCAGCAGTTTTTCAGGGGATGCAACTAATGAAAAACTGTTTTTT. Its translation: CASSFSGDATNEKLFF.

The genes are TRBV19 and TRBJ2-5, with a weak D call TRBD1 (5 bases). The CDR3 length is 13 residues. Trimming removed 6 bases from V and 5 bases from J, with 13 bases in between. Germline V gene data show CDR1 as LNHDA and CDR2 as SQIVND (reference sequence). CDR3 in amino acids: CASRDNMRETQYF. Written as DNA, the CDR3 is TGTGCCAGTAGGGACAATATGAGGGAGACCCAGTACTTC.

CDR3 nucleotide sequence: TGTGCCAGCAGTGAATTAGGTGTGGGGAGCACCGGGGAGCTGTTTTTT. It encodes CASSELGVGSTGELFF. V and J are TRBV6-1 and TRBJ2-2, with D possibly matching TRBD2 (5 bases). Trimming removed 2 bases from V and 4 bases from J, with 14 bases in between. CDR3 size: 16 residues. Germline V gene data show CDR1 as MNHNS and CDR2 as SASEGT.

J is TRBJ2-1 and V is TRBV9; 13 bases line up with TRBD2. The CDR3 covers 17 residues. Per germline, CDR1 SGDLS and CDR2 YYNGEE. The junction had 5 bases not matched to a gene; V was cut back by 0 bases and J by 5 bases. The CDR3 here is CASSVALTSGRHNEQFF. The CDR3 DNA is TGTGCCAGCAGCGTAGCTCTGACTAGCGGGAGGCACAATGAGCAGTTCTTC.

This rearrangement joins TRBV4-2 to TRBJ1-2; D is undetermined. Per the germline V gene, CDR1 is LGHNA and CDR2 is YNFKEQ. Trimming stripped 0 bases from V and 2 bases from J, with 4 bases between. CDR3 length equals 13 residues. The CDR3 spells CASSQDPNYGYTF. CDR3 DNA: TGTGCCAGCAGCCAAGATCCGAACTATGGCTACACCTTC.

The V gene is TRBV27, the J gene TRBJ1-1, with 9 bases lining up with TRBD1. The CDR3 has 17 residues. Trimming removed 5 bases from V and 2 bases from J; junction bases left unmatched: 12. Germline CDR1 reads MNHEY; CDR2 reads SMNVEV (reference sequence). CDR3 nucleotides: TGTGCCAGCAGTCAGCCACAGGGGGCTGGAACAAACACTGAAGCTTTCTTT. Protein sequence: CASSQPQGAGTNTEAFF.

This chain joins TRBV2 and TRBJ2-7; D might be TRBD1 (5 bases). V gave up 5 bases and J gave up 7 bases, with 15 bases separating them. In germline, CDR1 is SNHLY, CDR2 FYNNEI. The CDR3 is made up of 13 amino acids. CDR3 region: CASSPTVLVEQYF. The DNA of the CDR3 is TGTGCCAGCAGTCCGACAGTCCTGGTTGAGCAGTACTTC.

The chain links TRBV9 to TRBJ2-1, with D possibly TRBD2 on 5 matching bases. This CDR3 has 14 residues. CDR1 is SGDLS, CDR2 YYNGEE, per germline. Trimming shortened V by 5 bases and J by 4 bases, and 13 bases separated the two germline ends. The CDR3 region has the DNA TGTGCCAGCAGTTACACGGGGTCTTACAATGAGCAGTTCTTC. Its translation: CASSYTGSYNEQFF.

The CDR3 DNA reads TGTGCTAGTGGTTTGGTAAACACCAGGGGGCCCGGGGAGCTGTTTTTT. Translating gives CASGLVNTRGPGELFF. The chain links TRBV12-5 to TRBJ2-2, with 8 positions matching TRBD1. The CDR3 covers 16 residues. Germline values: CDR1 LGHNT, CDR2 FRNRAP. V dropped 0 bases and J dropped 6; count of bases not matched to a gene: 6.

The chain links TRBV4-2 to TRBJ1-1; tentative D call: TRBD1 (5 bases). V was clipped by 2 bases and J by 6 bases, with 13 bases between them. This CDR3 spans 14 amino acids. Germline V gives CDR1 LGHNA, CDR2 YNFKEQ. The CDR3 loop reads CASSQKREGSEAFF. CDR3 in DNA: TGTGCCAGCAGCCAAAAAAGGGAGGGGTCTGAAGCTTTCTTT.

The CDR3 loop reads CASSLHGSNEKLFF. DNA of the CDR3: TGTGCCAGCAGCCTCCATGGCTCTAATGAAAAACTGTTTTTT. V usage is TRBV6-5 and J usage is TRBJ1-4; D remains ambiguous. The CDR3 has 14 amino acids. V gave up 6 bases and J gave up 3 bases, with 11 bases separating them. Germline V CDR1 and CDR2: MNHEY, SVGAGI.

This sequence joins TRBV3-1 (or the pseudogene TRBV3-2) and TRBJ2-1; 10 nucleotides match TRBD2. CDR1 LGHDT and CDR2 YNNKEL come from the germline V gene (reference sequence). CDR3 length equals 17 residues. V dropped 0 bases and J dropped 0; count of bases not matched to a gene: 2. Here the CDR3 reads CASSQDRLAGSYNEQFF. The CDR3 DNA reads TGTGCCAGCAGCCAAGATCGACTAGCGGGCTCCTACAATGAGCAGTTCTTC.

The genes are TRBV28 and TRBJ1-4; possible D gene TRBD1, 5 bases. Germline assignment: CDR1 MDHEN and CDR2 SYDVKM. This CDR3 region has 16 residues. Trimming cost V 4 bases and J 8 bases, with 20 bases left between them. Here the CDR3 DNA reads TGTGCCAGCAGTTCACTAACAGGCCGTCTAGGAGAAAAACTGTTTTTT. It encodes CASSSLTGRLGEKLFF.